The source of this TCR beta chain is a study of blood T cell repertoires in COVID-19. Study overall: Sources were T cells, B-cell-depleted T cells, or PBMCs; the material itself was cDNA or gDNA.

Produced via immunoSEQ multiplex PCR; TCRdb's table is partial and in-frame only. The data show about 500,000 clones, with about nine tenths seen just once and under 0.75% held by the top ten. The CDR3 is made up of 14 amino acids. The V gene lost 1 base and the J gene lost 6 bases, with 13 bases spanning the gap. Germline assignment: CDR1 SGHTA and CDR2 FQGNSA. This chain joins TRBV7-2 and TRBJ2-7; D not resolved. This clonotype was obtained from a woman aged 18-35 years who had recovered from COVID-19. The sample comprised PBMCs or T cells enriched from blood (not recorded which). The CDR3 is CASSLGAIFREQYF. CDR3 coding DNA: TGTGCCAGCAGCTTAGGAGCGATTTTTCGCGAGCAGTACTTC.